This TCR beta chain was sequenced for a study of Ad26.COV2.S vaccination and SARS-CoV-2 variants. Background on the study: A COV1001 Ad26.COV2.S trial-arm participant provided the sample. The study gave Ad26.COV2.S intramuscularly, once or twice 56 days apart.

Using immunoSEQ multiplex PCR, the repertoire was profiled, and TCRdb retains in-frame clones only, with some absent. Of 350,000 to 450,000 clones listed, over 75% are singletons. The treatment was: around 19 received Ad26.COV2.S at low or high dose, single or two shots; about 5 received placebo; per-sample allocation not given. The investigators took samples on day 63 after the first vaccine or placebo injection. A Boston donor was an adult aged 18-55 years. Wuhan-strain SARS-CoV-2 spike was expressed by the Ad26 vector that made up the vaccine. This clone has a single count. The sequence was collected from a person aged 18-60 years who received the Ad26.COV2.S COVID-19 vaccine or a placebo. The specimen was peripheral blood, collected in a trial of Ad26.COV2.S vaccine versus placebo.

The CDR3 reads CSAKTGGTNTEAFF. The CDR3 bases are TGCAGCGCTAAGACAGGGGGCACGAACACTGAAGCTTTCTTT. V is TRBV29-1 and J is TRBJ1-1; TRBD1 matches 10 bases. The germline V gene has CDR1 SQVTM and CDR2 ANQGSEA. The CDR3 has 14 residues. V shed 7 bases and J 1 base; nucleotides not matched to a gene: 6.